Listed below are T cell receptor beta chains from one sample, sequenced in a study of regulatory T cells in long-lasting Graves disease. In TCRdb, the multiplex PCR reads were re-called with MiXCR into one record per CDR3 protein. This sample has hundreds of thousands of distinct CDR3 sequences; roughly 14% occur once, and the top ten carry 10%. These data are also associated with another study on T cells in Graves' hyperthyroidism and ophthalmopathy.

The source was peripheral blood mononuclear cells (PBMCs), collected at new diagnosis, from a patient treated with antithyroid drugs. The receptors were sampled from a young man with Graves disease. Both conserved end residues are part of each CDR3. A D gene is named only where the DNA matches it firmly. Expanded clones get a size class; other rows say once, few or many, or leave the size out.

clone_size d_call j_call v_call cdr3_aa cdr3_nt
few - TRBJ2-7 TRBV9 CASSAGTSLHEQYF TGTGCCAGCAGCGCCGGGACTTCCTTACACGAGCAGTACTTC
many - TRBJ1-5 TRBV29-1 CSVASGNQPQHF TGCAGCGTTGCGTCCGGGAATCAGCCCCAGCATTTT
- TRBD2 TRBJ2-2 TRBV6-1 CASSLLGTTGLAGGPGELFF TGTGCCAGCAGCCTCCTCGGGACCACGGGACTAGCGGGAGGGCCCGGGGAGCTGTTTTTT
many - TRBJ2-7 TRBV24-1 CATSGLDSYEQYF TGTGCCACCAGTGGCCTGGACTCCTACGAGCAGTACTTC
few TRBD2 TRBJ2-1 TRBV24-1 CATSDPSPSGYNEQFF TGTGCCACCAGTGATCCCTCGCCTAGCGGATACAATGAGCAGTTCTTC
- - TRBJ1-3 TRBV28 CASFGNTIYF TGTGCCAGCTTTGGAAACACCATATATTTT
few - TRBJ2-7 TRBV7-2 CASLPHPDPTYEQHF TGTGCCAGCCTCCCCCATCCGGATCCTACCTACGAGCAGCACTTC
few - TRBJ2-3 TRBV12-5 CASGLGTTDTQYF TGTGCTAGTGGTTTGGGGACCACAGATACGCAGTATTTT
- TRBD1 TRBJ1-1 TRBV11-2 CASRGQGRGLNTEAFF TGTGCCAGCAGGGGACAGGGACGGGGGTTGAACACTGAAGCTTTCTTT
many TRBD2 TRBJ2-1 TRBV11-1 CASTHWGSGSYNEQFF TGTGCCAGCACCCACTGGGGTAGCGGGTCCTACAATGAGCAGTTCTTC
many TRBD1 TRBJ1-5 TRBV30 CAWSQKGARQPQHF TGTGCCTGGAGCCAGAAGGGGGCGAGGCAGCCCCAGCATTTT
few - TRBJ1-2 TRBV28 CASSPDWYGYTF TGTGCCAGCAGCCCGGACTGGTATGGCTACACCTTC
many - TRBJ1-1 TRBV12-3/TRBV12-4 CASSLRSAVNTEAFF TGTGCCAGCAGTTTAAGGTCAGCGGTGAACACTGAAGCTTTCTTT
many TRBD1 TRBJ2-7 TRBV11-2 CASSSPDRRGSYEQYF TGTGCCAGCAGCTCGCCGGACAGGCGTGGATCCTACGAGCAGTACTTC
few - TRBJ1-2 TRBV20-1 CSARQESYGYTF TGCAGTGCTAGACAGGAAAGCTATGGCTACACCTTC
few - TRBJ2-1 TRBV19 CASSIGTRREQFF TGTGCCAGTAGTATAGGTACCCGGCGGGAGCAGTTCTTC
many - TRBJ2-6 TRBV6-1 CASRGTDSSGANVLTF TGTGCCAGCAGAGGGACGGATAGCTCTGGGGCCAACGTCCTGACTTTC
- - TRBJ1-6 TRBV5-1 CASSLDGVANSPLHF TGCGCCAGCAGCTTGGACGGCGTAGCTAATTCACCCCTCCACTTT
many - TRBJ1-5 TRBV12-3/TRBV12-4 CASSLGHSNQPQHF TGTGCCAGCAGTCTTGGACATAGCAATCAGCCCCAGCATTTT
- - TRBJ1-2 TRBV6-1 CASSIGGYTF TGTGCCAGCAGTATCGGGGGCTACACCTTC
many - TRBJ2-7 TRBV5-1 CASSVANPYEQYF TGCGCCAGCAGCGTGGCTAACCCCTACGAGCAGTACTTC
many - TRBJ2-2 TRBV20-1 CSARRFKNTGELFF TGCAGTGCCCGACGATTCAAGAACACCGGGGAGCTGTTTTTT
few - TRBJ1-1 TRBV7-9 CASSRVTGMNTEAFF TGTGCCAGCAGCCGAGTGACAGGCATGAACACTGAAGCTTTCTTT
many - TRBJ1-3 TRBV5-6 CASSPNMGGNTIYF TGTGCCAGCAGCCCTAACATGGGTGGAAACACCATATATTTT